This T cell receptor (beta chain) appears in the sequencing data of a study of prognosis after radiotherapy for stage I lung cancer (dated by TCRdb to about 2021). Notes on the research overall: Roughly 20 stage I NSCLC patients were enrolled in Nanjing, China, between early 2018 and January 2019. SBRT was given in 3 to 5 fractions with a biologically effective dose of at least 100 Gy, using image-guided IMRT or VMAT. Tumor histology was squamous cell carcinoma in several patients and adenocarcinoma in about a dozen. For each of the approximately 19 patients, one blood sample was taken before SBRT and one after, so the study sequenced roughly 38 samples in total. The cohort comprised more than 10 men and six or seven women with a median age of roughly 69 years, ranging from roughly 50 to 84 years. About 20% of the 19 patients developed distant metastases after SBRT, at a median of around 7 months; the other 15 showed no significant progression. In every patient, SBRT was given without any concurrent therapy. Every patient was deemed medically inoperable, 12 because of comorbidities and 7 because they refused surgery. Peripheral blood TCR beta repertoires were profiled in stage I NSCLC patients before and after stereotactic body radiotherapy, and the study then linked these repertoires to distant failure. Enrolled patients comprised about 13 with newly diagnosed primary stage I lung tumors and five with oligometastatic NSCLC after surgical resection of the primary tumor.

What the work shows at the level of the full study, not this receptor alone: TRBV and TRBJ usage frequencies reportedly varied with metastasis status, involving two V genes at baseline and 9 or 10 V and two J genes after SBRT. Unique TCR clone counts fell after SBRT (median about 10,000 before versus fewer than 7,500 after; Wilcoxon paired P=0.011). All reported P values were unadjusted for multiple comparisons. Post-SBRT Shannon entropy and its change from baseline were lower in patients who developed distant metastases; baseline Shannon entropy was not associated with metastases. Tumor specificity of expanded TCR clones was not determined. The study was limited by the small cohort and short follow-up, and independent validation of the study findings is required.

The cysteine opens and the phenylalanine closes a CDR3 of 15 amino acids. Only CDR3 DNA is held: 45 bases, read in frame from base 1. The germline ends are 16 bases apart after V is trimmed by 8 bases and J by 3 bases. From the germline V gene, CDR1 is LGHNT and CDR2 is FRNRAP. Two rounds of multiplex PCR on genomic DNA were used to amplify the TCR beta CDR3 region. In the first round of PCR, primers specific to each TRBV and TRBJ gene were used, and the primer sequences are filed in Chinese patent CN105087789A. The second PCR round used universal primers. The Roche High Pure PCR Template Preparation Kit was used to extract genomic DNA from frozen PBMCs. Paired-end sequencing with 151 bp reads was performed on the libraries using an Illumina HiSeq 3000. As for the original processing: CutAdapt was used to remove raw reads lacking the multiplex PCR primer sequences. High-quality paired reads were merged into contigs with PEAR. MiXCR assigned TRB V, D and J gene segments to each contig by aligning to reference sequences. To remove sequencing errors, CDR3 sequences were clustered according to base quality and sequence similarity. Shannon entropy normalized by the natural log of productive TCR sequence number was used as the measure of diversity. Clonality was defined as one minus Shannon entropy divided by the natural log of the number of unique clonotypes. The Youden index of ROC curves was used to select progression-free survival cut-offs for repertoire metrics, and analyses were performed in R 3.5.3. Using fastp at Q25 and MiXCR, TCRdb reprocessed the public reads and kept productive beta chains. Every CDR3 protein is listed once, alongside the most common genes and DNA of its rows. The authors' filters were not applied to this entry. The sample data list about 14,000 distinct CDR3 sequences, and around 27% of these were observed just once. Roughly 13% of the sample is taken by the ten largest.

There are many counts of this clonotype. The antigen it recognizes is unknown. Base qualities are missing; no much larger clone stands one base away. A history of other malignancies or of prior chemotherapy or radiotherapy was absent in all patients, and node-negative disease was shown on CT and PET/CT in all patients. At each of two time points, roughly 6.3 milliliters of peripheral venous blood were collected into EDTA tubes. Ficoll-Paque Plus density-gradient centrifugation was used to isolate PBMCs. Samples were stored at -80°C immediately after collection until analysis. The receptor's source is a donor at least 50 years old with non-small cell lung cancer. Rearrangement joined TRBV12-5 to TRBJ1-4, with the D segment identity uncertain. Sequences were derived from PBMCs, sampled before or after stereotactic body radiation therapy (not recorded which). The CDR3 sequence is CASRFPRPANEKLFF. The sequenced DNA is TGTGCTAGTCGCTTCCCCCGCCCGGCTAATGAAAAACTGTTTTTT.